The present TCR delta chain was sequenced within a study of gammadelta T cells in human blood. CDR1 and CDR2 (germline): NSMFDY, ISSIKDK. The CDR3 covers 13 residues. V lost 6 bases and J lost 8; bases outside the gene matches: 9. This clone was counted only a few times. The antigen remains undetermined. A much larger clone lies one base from this, so it may be a read error. TCRdb redid clone calling on the RT-PCR reads using CATT. The sample lists 1,500 to 2,000 delta-chain clones, around 7% occurring once. Study conclusions and caveats: Microbial exposure reportedly appeared to drive polyclonal expansion of innate gamma-delta T cells right after birth.

The rearrangement uses TRAV29/DV5 and TRDJ1; 11 bases line up with TRDD3. The clonotype was recovered from a human fetus. Sequencing was performed on non-Vgamma9Vdelta2 gamma-delta T cells from fetal blood. The CDR3 DNA is TGTGCAGTAAGTCTGGGGGATACAGGGAAACTCATCTTT. Its translation is CAVSLGDTGKLIF.